This TCR beta chain was captured in a study of cytomegalovirus exposure and HLA in healthy donors. 60 Vbeta and 13 Jbeta primers were used in PCR. Assay used: immunoSEQ multiplex PCR; TCRdb lists only in-frame clones, some missing. The sample has under 120,000 clones; 65% to 80% are singletons. The source is a female donor in good health and CMV-seropositive. Sequenced sample: PBMCs.

The CDR3 region has the DNA TGCGCCAGCAGCTTCCAGGGGCAGAACACTGAAGCTTTCTTT. Translated: CASSFQGQNTEAFF. The genes are TRBV5-1 and TRBJ1-1; a possible D gene is TRBD1 (6 bases). With 2 bases removed from V and 1 base from J, the gap between germline ends came to 9 bases. Germline CDR1 reads SGHRS; CDR2 reads YFSETQ. This CDR3 is built from 14 residues.